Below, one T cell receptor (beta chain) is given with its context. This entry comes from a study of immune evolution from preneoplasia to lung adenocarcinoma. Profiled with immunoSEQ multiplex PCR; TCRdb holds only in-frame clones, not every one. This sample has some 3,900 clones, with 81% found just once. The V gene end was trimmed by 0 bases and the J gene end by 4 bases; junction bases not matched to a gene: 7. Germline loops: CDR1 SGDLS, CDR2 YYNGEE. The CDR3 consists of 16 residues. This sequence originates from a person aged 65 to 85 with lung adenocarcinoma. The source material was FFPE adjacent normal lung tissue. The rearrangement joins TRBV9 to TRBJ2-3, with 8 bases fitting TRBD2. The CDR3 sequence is CASSVASGGIADTQYF. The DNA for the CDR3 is TGTGCCAGCAGCGTAGCTTCGGGGGGGATCGCAGATACGCAGTATTTT.